This T cell receptor beta chain originates from a study of blood T cell repertoires in COVID-19. As for the study in general: Whether acute or convalescent, the COVID-19 samples came from the United States, Italy and Spain. T cells, B-cell-depleted T cells, or PBMCs provided the cDNA or gDNA that served as material.

With 2 bases clipped from V and 9 bases from J, the junction kept 10 bases outside the gene matches. Germline loops: CDR1 SGHKS, CDR2 YYEKEE (reference sequence). There are 15 residues in the CDR3. In the source study's methods: Reference gene primer amplification gave nucleated cell count estimates. Here immunoSEQ multiplex PCR was the method, and the copy in TCRdb shows in-frame clones only, minus some. The V and J calls and the clone size are those of that table, but D and trimming were determined from the DNA. Found here are 45,000 to 70,000 clones, almost 85% of them singletons; the top ten hold 8.2%.

Sequencing was done on a sample of peripheral blood. This receptor was obtained from an elderly woman with acute or convalescent COVID-19. V and J are TRBV5-5 and TRBJ1-2; TRBD1 matches 10 bases. The CDR3 nucleotides are TGTGCCAGCAGCTTAAGCGGGACAGGGGAGGATCGCTACACCTTC. It yields the protein CASSLSGTGEDRYTF.